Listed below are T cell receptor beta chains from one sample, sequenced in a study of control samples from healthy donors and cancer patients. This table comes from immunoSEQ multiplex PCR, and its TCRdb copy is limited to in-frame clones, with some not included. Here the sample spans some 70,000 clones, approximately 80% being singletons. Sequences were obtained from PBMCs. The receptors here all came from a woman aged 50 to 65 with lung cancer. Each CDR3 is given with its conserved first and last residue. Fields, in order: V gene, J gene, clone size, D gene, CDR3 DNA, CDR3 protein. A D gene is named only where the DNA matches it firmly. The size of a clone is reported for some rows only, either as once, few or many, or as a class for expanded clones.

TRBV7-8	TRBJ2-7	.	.	TGTGCCAGCAAAGGGGGGCCCGTCTCCTACGAGCAGTACTTC	CASKGGPVSYEQYF
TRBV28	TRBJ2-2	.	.	TGTGCCAGCAGTCATCAGTTGCCGAACACCGGGGAGCTGTTTTTT	CASSHQLPNTGELFF
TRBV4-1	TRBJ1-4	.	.	TGCGCCAGCAGCCAAGTGAACCGGGGCTCTAATGAAAAACTGTTTTTT	CASSQVNRGSNEKLFF
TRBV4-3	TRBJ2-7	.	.	TGCGCCAGCAGCCAAGATCTTGGGATTTACGAGCAGTACTTC	CASSQDLGIYEQYF
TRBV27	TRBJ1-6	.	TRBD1	TGTGCCAGCACTAAACTGCTGCTCGGGACAGCTAATTCACCCCTCCACTTT	CASTKLLLGTANSPLHF
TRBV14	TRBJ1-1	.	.	TGTGCCAGCAGCCAGGGCGGTGAAGCTTTCTTT	CASSQGGEAFF
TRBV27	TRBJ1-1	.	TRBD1	TGTGCCAGCAGTTCGGGACAGGTGAACACTGAAGCTTTCTTT	CASSSGQVNTEAFF
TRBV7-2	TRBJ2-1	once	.	TGTGCCAGCAGCTTCGGGATCTACAATGAGCAGTTCTTC	CASSFGIYNEQFF
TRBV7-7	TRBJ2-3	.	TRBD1	TGTGCCAGCAGCCACGGGACAGGGGCGGATACGCAGTATTTT	CASSHGTGADTQYF
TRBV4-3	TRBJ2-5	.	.	TGCGCCAGCAGCCAAGATATAGGGAAAGAGACCCAGTACTTC	CASSQDIGKETQYF
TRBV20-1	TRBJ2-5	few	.	TGCAGTGCTAGGGACCTAGAGACCCAGTACTTC	CSARDLETQYF
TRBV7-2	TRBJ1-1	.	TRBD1	TGTGCCAGCAGCTGGGACAGCCATGCTAACACTGAAGCTTTCTTT	CASSWDSHANTEAFF
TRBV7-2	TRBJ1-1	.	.	TGTGCCAGCGCGCCCCAGGGGTGCGGGGGCACTGAAGCTTTCTTT	CASAPQGCGGTEAFF
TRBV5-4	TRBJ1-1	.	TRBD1	TGTGCCAGCAGCTTGGGGGGAGGACAGGGAGGGACTGAAGCTTTCTTT	CASSLGGGQGGTEAFF
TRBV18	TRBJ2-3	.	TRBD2	TGTGCCAGCTCACTCCGGGGGGGGCAGAACACAGATACGCAGTATTTT	CASSLRGGQNTDTQYF
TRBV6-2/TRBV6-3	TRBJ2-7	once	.	TGTGCCAGCAGTTACTCCGGGGCCTACGAGCAGTACTTC	CASSYSGAYEQYF
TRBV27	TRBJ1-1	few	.	TGTGCCATTCCCCCAGGGATGAACACTGAAGCTTTCTTT	CAIPPGMNTEAFF
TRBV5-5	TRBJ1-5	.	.	TGTGCCAGCAGCCCCTTCCTGGATACGGATTATCAGCCCCAGCATTTT	CASSPFLDTDYQPQHF
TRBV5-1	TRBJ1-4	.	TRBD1	TGCGCCAGCAGCGCCCGACAGGGGACAACTAATGAAAAACTGTTTTTT	CASSARQGTTNEKLFF
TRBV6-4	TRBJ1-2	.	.	TGTGCCAGCAGAGCGTACTCAGGGTCTGGCTACACCTTC	CASRAYSGSGYTF
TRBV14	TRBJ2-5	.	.	TGTGCCAGCAGCCAAGAACCAGTCATGCAAGAGACCCAGTACTTC	CASSQEPVMQETQYF
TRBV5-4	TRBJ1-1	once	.	TGTGCCAGCACCCTGCGAAATAGTGGCACTGAAGCTTTCTTT	CASTLRNSGTEAFF
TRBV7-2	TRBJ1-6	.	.	TGTGCCAGCAGCTTAGATCGGGTCAGAGTTTCACCCCTCCACTTT	CASSLDRVRVSPLHF
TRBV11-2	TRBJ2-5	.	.	TGTGCCAGCAGCTTAGAACGGGGCGGGGAGACCCAGTACTTC	CASSLERGGETQYF
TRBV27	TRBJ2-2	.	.	TGTGCCAGCACTCTTACCGGGGAAACCGGGGAGCTGTTTTTT	CASTLTGETGELFF
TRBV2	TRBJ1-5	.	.	TGTGCCAGCAGTGTGTACGGTCAGCCCCAGCATTTT	CASSVYGQPQHF
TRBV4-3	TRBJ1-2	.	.	TGCGCCAGCAGCCAAGATGGAGGCAGATTCTATGGCTACACCTTC	CASSQDGGRFYGYTF
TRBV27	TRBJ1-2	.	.	TGTGCCAGCAGTAGGGGAGCAGTTGAGCAAAACTATGGCTACACCTTC	CASSRGAVEQNYGYTF
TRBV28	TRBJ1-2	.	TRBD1	TGTGCCAGCAGCCCGACAGGGAGCTATGGCTACACCTTC	CASSPTGSYGYTF
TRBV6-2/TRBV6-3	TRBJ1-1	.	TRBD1	TGTGCCAGCAGTTTCTTCGACAGGGGAGCGGACGCTTTCTTT	CASSFFDRGADAFF
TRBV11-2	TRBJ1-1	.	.	TGTGCCAGCAGCTTATTGGGTGAAACTGAAGCTTTCTTT	CASSLLGETEAFF
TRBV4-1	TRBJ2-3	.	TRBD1	TGCGCCAGCAAAGGGACAGGGATCACAGATACGCAGTATTTT	CASKGTGITDTQYF
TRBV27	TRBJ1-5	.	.	TGTGCCAGCAGTCCTTTTAGGGGGGTAGATCAGCCCCAGCATTTT	CASSPFRGVDQPQHF
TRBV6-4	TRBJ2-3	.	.	TGTGCCAGCAGTTCAGGCGGCAGCACAGATACGCAGTATTTT	CASSSGGSTDTQYF
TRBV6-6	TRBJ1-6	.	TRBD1	TGTGCCAGCAGTCCCGACAGGGTTGGTTCACCCCTCCACTTT	CASSPDRVGSPLHF
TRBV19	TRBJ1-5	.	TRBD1	TGTGCCAGTAGTTCAGGGACAGGGAGCAATCAGCCCCAGCATTTT	CASSSGTGSNQPQHF
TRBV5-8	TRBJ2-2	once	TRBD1	TGTGCCAGCAGCTTGGGATCGGGACAGGGTAACACCGGGGAGCTGTTTTTT	CASSLGSGQGNTGELFF
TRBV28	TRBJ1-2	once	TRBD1	TGTGCCAGCAGTTCGACAGGGGGCTACTATGGCTACACCTTC	CASSSTGGYYGYTF
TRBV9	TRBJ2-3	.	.	TGTGCCAGCAGCGTAGCAGATACGCAGTATTTT	CASSVADTQYF
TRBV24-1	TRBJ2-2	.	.	TGTGCCACCAGTGATTTCGGTGGGAATACCGGGGAGCTGTTTTTT	CATSDFGGNTGELFF
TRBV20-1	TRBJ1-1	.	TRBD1	TGCAGTGCTAGTCCCCCGGACAGGGTGGGGACTGAAGCTTTCTTT	CSASPPDRVGTEAFF
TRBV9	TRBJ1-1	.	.	TGTACCAGCAGCGTAGGGCCTGGGACTGAAGCTTTCTTT	CTSSVGPGTEAFF
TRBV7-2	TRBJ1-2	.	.	TGTGCCAGCAGCCTCGACAGACTTTATGGCTACACCTTC	CASSLDRLYGYTF
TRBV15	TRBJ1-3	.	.	TGTGCCACCAGCAGAGGAGGGGCTGGAAACACCATATATTTT	CATSRGGAGNTIYF
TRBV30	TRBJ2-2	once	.	TGTGCCTGGAGTGTACCAAAGATCGGGGAGCTGTTTTTT	CAWSVPKIGELFF
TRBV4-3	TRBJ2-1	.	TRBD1	TGCGCCAGCAGCCTCGGGACAGGGGGCAGTGAGCAGTTCTTC	CASSLGTGGSEQFF
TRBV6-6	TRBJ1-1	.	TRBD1	TGTGCCAGCAGTCCCCGACCGGGACAGACAATGAACACTGAAGCTTTCTTT	CASSPRPGQTMNTEAFF
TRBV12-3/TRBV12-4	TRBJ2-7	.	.	TGTGCCAGCAGTTCAGGGAACTACGAGCAGTACTTC	CASSSGNYEQYF
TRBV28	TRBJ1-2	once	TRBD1	TGTGCCAGCGTTACCGGGGCAGGGGGCGGCTATGGCTACACCTTC	CASVTGAGGGYGYTF
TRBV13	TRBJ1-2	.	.	TGTGCCAGCAGCTCTTCAGGGAGCCCTGGCTACACCTTC	CASSSSGSPGYTF
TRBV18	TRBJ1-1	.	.	TGTGCCAGCTCACTAAGGGCGGGGGAGGCTGAAGCTTTCTTT	CASSLRAGEAEAFF
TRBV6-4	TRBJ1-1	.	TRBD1	TGTGCCAGCAGTGAGTTTGACAGGGTATATGAAGCTTTCTTT	CASSEFDRVYEAFF
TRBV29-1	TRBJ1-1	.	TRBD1	TGCAGCGTTACACCCAGGGGGGAGTCGAACACTGAAGCTTTCTTT	CSVTPRGESNTEAFF
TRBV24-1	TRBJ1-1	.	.	TGTGCCACCAGGGGGTGGGGTTCCGAAGCTTTCTTT	CATRGWGSEAFF
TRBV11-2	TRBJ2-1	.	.	TGTGCCAGCAGCTTAGATTCCTCCAATGAGCAGTTCTTC	CASSLDSSNEQFF
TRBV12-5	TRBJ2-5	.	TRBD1	TGTGCTAGTGGTTTGGAAAGGGGGCGCCAAGAGACCCAGTACTTC	CASGLERGRQETQYF
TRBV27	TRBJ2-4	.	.	TGTGCCAGCAGTCCCCGTGACGGATCCTTAGCCAAAAACATTCAGTACTTC	CASSPRDGSLAKNIQYF
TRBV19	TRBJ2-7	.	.	TGTGCCAGTAGTATAGGGCTAGTCTACGAGCAGTACTTC	CASSIGLVYEQYF
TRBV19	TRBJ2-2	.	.	TGTGCCAGTAGTAGGGGTACCGCCGGGGAGCTGTTTTTT	CASSRGTAGELFF